Below, one T cell receptor beta chain is given with its context. This record belongs to a study of glioma-infiltrating T cells after dendritic cell vaccination. Study-level information: Dendritic cell vaccination trial patients had either newly diagnosed or recurrent glioblastoma. Autologous tumor lysate-pulsed dendritic cell vaccination was given between about 2003 and 2013. Monocyte-derived dendritic cells, cultured 6 to 7 days with IL-4 and GM-CSF, were pulsed with autologous tumor lysate.

The germline CDR1 and CDR2 sequences are SEHNR and FQNEAQ (reference sequence). The CDR3 runs to 14 residues. Trimming stripped 2 bases from V and 7 bases from J, with 12 bases between. Time point specified: after dendritic cell vaccination, including at tumor progression/relapse. None of the glioblastoma patients had an isocitrate dehydrogenase mutation. TCRdb keeps only in-frame clones here, not all; method: immunoSEQ multiplex PCR. Of under 130,000 clones listed, around 89% were seen once; the top ten hold over 2.5%. This specimen consisted of blood, obtained after dendritic cell vaccination. V usage is TRBV7-9 and J usage is TRBJ2-1, with a weak D call TRBD1 (5 bases). The sequence was obtained from a human donor with glioblastoma. CDR3 protein: CASSLIPGWNEQFF. The CDR3 bases are TGTGCCAGCAGCTTAATCCCAGGGTGGAATGAGCAGTTCTTC.